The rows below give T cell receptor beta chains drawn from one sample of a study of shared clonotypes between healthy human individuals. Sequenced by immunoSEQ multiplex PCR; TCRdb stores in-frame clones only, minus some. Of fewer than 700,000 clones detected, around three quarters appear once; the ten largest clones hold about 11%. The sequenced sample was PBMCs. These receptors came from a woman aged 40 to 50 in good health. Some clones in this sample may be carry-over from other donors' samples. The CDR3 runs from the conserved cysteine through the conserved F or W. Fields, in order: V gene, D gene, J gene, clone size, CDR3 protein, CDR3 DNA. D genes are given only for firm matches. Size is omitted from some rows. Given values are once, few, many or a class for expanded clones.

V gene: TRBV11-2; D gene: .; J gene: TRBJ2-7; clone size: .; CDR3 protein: CASSSGRLVGAYEQYF; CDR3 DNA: TGTGCCAGCAGCTCGGGGCGACTAGTTGGGGCCTACGAGCAGTACTTC
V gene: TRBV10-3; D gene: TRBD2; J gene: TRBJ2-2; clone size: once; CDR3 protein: CATLAGAVAGELFF; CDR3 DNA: TGTGCCACCCTAGCGGGAGCCGTCGCCGGGGAGCTGTTTTTT
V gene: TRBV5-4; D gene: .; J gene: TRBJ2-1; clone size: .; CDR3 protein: CASSLGARNNEQFF; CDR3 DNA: TGTGCCAGCAGCTTGGGGGCGCGGAACAATGAGCAGTTCTTC
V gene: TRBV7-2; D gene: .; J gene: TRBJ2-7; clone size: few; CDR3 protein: CASSLDRWAASYEQYF; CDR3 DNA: TGTGCCAGCAGCTTAGATCGGTGGGCGGCCTCCTACGAGCAGTACTTC
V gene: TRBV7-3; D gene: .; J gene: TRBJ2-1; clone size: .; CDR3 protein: CASNEGRGTEQFF; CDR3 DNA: TGTGCCAGCAACGAAGGCAGGGGTACTGAGCAGTTCTTC
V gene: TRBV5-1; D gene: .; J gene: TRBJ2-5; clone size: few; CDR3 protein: CASSLVGETQYF; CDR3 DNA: TGCGCCAGCAGCTTGGTTGGGGAGACCCAGTACTTC
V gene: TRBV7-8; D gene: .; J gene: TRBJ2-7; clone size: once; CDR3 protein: CASSPGLYEQYF; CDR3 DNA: TGTGCCAGCAGCCCGGGACTCTACGAGCAGTACTTC
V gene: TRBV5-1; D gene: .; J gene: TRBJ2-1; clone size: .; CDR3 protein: CASSWEGQEQFF; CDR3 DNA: TGCGCCAGCAGCTGGGAAGGACAGGAGCAGTTCTTC
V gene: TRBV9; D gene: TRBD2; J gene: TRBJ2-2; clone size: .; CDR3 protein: CASSALAENTGELFF; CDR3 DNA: TGTGCCAGCAGCGCACTAGCGGAGAACACCGGGGAGCTGTTTTTT
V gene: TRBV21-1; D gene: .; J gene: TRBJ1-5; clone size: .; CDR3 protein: CASSKDWPVNAGQGALMANQPQHF; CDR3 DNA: TGTGCCAGCAGCAAAGATTGGCCCGTGAACGCGGGACAGGGGGCGCTTATGGCCAATCAGCCCCAGCATTTT
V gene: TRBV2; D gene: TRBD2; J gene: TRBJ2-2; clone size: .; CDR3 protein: CASKASGRAPGELFF; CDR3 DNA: TGTGCCAGCAAGGCTAGCGGGAGGGCCCCCGGGGAGCTGTTTTTT
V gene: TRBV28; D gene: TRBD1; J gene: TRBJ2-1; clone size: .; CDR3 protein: CASSPLDGQAYNEQFF; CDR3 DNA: TGTGCCAGCAGTCCTCTTGATGGACAGGCTTACAATGAGCAGTTCTTC
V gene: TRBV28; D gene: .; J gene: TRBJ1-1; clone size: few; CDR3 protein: CASSLLSGGTEAFF; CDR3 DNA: TGTGCCAGCAGTTTATTGTCGGGAGGGACTGAAGCTTTCTTT
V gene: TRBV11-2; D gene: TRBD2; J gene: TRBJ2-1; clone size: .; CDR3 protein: CASSSVPSGAVEQFF; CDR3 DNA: TGTGCCAGCAGCTCGGTCCCTAGCGGTGCTGTTGAGCAGTTCTTC
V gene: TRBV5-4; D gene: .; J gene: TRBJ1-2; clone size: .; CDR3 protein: CASSWKGANYGYTF; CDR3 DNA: TGTGCCAGCAGCTGGAAAGGGGCTAACTATGGCTACACCTTC
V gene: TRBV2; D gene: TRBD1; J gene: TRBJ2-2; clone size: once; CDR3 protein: CASSRTGGKNTGELFF; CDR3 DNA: TGTGCCAGCAGTCGGACAGGGGGAAAGAACACCGGGGAGCTGTTTTTT
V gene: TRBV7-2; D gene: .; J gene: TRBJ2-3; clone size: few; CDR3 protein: CASSLMANTDTQYF; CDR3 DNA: TGTGCCAGCAGCTTAATGGCGAACACAGATACGCAGTATTTT
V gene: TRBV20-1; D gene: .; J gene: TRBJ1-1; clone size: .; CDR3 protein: CSDVNTEAFF; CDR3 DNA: TGCAGTGATGTGAACACTGAAGCTTTCTTT
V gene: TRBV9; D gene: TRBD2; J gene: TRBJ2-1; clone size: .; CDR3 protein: CASSATSGPDYNEQFF; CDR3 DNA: TGTGCCAGCAGCGCGACTAGCGGTCCAGACTACAATGAGCAGTTCTTC
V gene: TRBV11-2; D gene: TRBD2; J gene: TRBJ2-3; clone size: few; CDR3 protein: CASSFGGSNTDTQYF; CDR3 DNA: TGTGCCAGCAGCTTCGGGGGGAGTAACACAGATACGCAGTATTTT
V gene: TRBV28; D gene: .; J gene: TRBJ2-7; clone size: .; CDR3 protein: CASSLQGITYEQYF; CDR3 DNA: TGTGCCAGCAGTCTGCAGGGGATCACCTACGAGCAGTACTTC
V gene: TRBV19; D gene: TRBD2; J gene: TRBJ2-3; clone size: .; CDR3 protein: CVPYTILLAGGPWDTDTQYF; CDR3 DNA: TGTGTCCCCTATACTATTCTACTAGCGGGAGGGCCATGGGACACAGATACGCAGTATTTT
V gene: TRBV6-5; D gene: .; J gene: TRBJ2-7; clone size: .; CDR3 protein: CASSYSNRDPGHKQYF; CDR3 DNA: TGTGCCAGCAGTTACTCTAACAGGGACCCAGGTCATAAGCAGTACTTC
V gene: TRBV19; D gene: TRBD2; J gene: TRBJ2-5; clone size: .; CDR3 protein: CASSATSGGRGTQYF; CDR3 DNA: TGTGCCAGTAGTGCAACTAGCGGTGGTAGGGGTACCCAGTACTTC
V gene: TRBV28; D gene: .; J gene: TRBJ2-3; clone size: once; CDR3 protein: CASSLGGDTQYF; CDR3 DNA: TGTGCCAGCAGTTTAGGCGGAGATACGCAGTATTTT
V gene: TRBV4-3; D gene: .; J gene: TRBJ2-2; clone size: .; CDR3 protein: CASSPGYPRAGELFF; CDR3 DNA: TGCGCCAGCAGCCCAGGGTACCCCAGGGCCGGGGAGCTGTTTTTT
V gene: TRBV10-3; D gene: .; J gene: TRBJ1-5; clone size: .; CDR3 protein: CAINQEYNQPQHF; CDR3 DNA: TGTGCCATCAACCAGGAGTACAATCAGCCCCAGCATTTT
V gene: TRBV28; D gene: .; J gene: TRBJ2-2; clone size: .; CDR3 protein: CASSLPTANTGELFF; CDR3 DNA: TGTGCCAGCAGTCTCCCGACGGCGAACACCGGGGAGCTGTTTTTT
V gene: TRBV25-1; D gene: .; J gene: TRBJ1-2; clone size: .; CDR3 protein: CASSAGILGVYTF; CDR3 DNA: TGTGCCAGCAGTGCCGGGATCCTGGGTGTCTACACCTTC
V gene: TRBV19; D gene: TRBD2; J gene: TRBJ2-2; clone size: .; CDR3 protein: CASSEASGSFTGELFF; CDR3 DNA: TGTGCCAGTAGTGAGGCTAGCGGGAGTTTCACCGGGGAGCTGTTTTTT
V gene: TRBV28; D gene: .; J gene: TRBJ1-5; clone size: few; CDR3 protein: CASSLWAGVMVRPQHF; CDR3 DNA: TGTGCCAGCAGTTTATGGGCAGGGGTAATGGTCCGGCCCCAGCATTTT
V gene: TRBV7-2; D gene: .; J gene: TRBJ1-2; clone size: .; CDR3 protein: CASSPERSYGYTF; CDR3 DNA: TGTGCCAGCAGCCCGGAGCGGAGCTATGGCTACACCTTC
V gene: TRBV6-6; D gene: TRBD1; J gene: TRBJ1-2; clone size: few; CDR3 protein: CASSYLRGQDGYTF; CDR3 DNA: TGTGCCAGCAGTTACTTGAGAGGACAGGACGGCTACACCTTC
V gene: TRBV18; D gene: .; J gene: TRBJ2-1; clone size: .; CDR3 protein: CASSPWTGLTSLGNEQFF; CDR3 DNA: TGTGCCAGCTCACCATGGACAGGACTGACTAGTTTAGGCAATGAGCAGTTCTTC
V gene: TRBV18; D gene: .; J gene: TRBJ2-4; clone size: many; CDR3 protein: CASSPNGADIQYF; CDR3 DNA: TGTGCCAGCTCACCAAACGGCGCTGACATTCAGTACTTC
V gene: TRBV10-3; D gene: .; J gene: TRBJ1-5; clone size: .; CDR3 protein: CAISREDSNQPQHF; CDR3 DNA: TGTGCCATCTCAAGAGAAGATAGCAATCAGCCCCAGCATTTT
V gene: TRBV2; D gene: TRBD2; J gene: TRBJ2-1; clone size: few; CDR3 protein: CASSGISGNPYNEQFF; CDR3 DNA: TGTGCCAGCAGTGGTATTAGCGGGAACCCCTACAATGAGCAGTTCTTC